The 22 T cell receptor beta chains given below trace back to one sample, sequenced in a study of beta chain features in type 1 diabetes. Study results and caveats: There was a moderate but significant shortening of TCRB CDR3s in all four CD4+ subsets of Type 1 diabetes patients.

Since all of the isolated RNA was reverse transcribed, expressed TCRB transcripts were what got sequenced. Method: immunoSEQ multiplex PCR; TCRdb's copy keeps in-frame clones and lacks some. This sample has 600,000 to 700,000 clones, with around 12% found just once. Their antigens remain unidentified. Material for sequencing was naive CD4+ T cells from blood. These receptors originate from a young man with type 1 diabetes.

This clone was seen more than once but under ten times. The chain combines TRBV7-3 with TRBJ1-4; TRBD1 aligns across 10 bases. J was trimmed by 9 bases and V by 11 bases; bases with no gene match: 6. CDR3 size: 12 residues. Germline CDR1 SGHTA, CDR2 FQGTGA. CDR3 coding DNA: TGTGCCGGTGGGACAGGGGAAAAAAAACTGTTTTTT. This sequence encodes CAGGTGEKKLFF. Complete variable domain (other parts from reference TRBV7-3 and TRBJ1-4): GAGVSQTPSNKVTEKGKYVELRCDPISGHTALYWYRQSLGQGPEFLIYFQGTGAADDSGLPNDRFFAVRPEGSVSTLKIQRTERGDSAVYLCAGGTGEKKLFFGSGTQLSVL.

The chain has TRBV7-9 and TRBJ2-7; TRBD1 matches 9 bases. This CDR3 is built from 12 residues. V lost 5 bases to trimming and J lost 6 bases; unmatched junction nucleotides: 2. Germline CDR1 reads SEHNR; CDR2 reads FQNEAQ (reference sequence). The CDR3 nucleotides are TGTGCCAGCAGCCCGGGACAGGGCGAGCAGTACTTC. It encodes CASSPGQGEQYF.

The chain uses TRBV28 and TRBJ1-2; D uncertain. Trimming took 6 bases from V and 0 from J, leaving 11 bases between them. Germline V gene sequence: CDR1 MDHEN, CDR2 SYDVKM. The CDR3 spans 14 residues. The CDR3 loop is CASSPADTNYGYTF. CDR3 DNA: TGTGCCAGCAGCCCAGCAGATACTAACTATGGCTACACCTTC.

V usage is TRBV7-3 and J usage is TRBJ2-1, with D perhaps matching TRBD2 (5 bases). The CDR3 is made up of 13 amino acids. V was shortened by 2 bases and J by 12 bases, with 14 bases between the two germline ends. The germline V gene has CDR1 SGHTA and CDR2 FQGTGA. CDR3 nucleotides: TGTGCCAGCAGCTTAGAGTGGAGGACTCGGCAGTTCTTC. Encoded protein: CASSLEWRTRQFF.

This clone was observed a few times. The sample carries other DNA sequences with the same CDR3. The V call is TRBV6-5, the J call TRBJ2-3, with D hard to call. The V and J ends lost 2 bases and 1 base respectively, with 10 bases between them. The germline V gene has CDR1 MNHEY and CDR2 SVGAGI. The length of the CDR3 is 15 residues. The chain's CDR3 is CASSYRALGTDTQYF. Written as DNA, the CDR3 is TGTGCCAGCAGTTACCGGGCGTTGGGCACAGATACGCAGTATTTT.

To note about this clone: Other DNA sequences in the sample encode the same CDR3. The rearrangement joins TRBV20-1 to TRBJ2-5, with D maybe TRBD2 (5 bases). From germline, CDR1 is DFQATT and CDR2 SNEGSKA (reference sequence). Trimming shortened V by 3 bases and J by 3 bases, and 5 bases separated the two germline ends. CDR3 length equals 11 residues. The CDR3 region has the DNA TGCAGTGCTAGCGGGGAAGAGACCCAGTACTTC. It encodes CSASGEETQYF.

Only a few counts were recorded for this clone. This chain uses TRBV29-1 with TRBJ2-7, with 8 bases aligning to TRBD2. Germline loops: CDR1 SQVTM, CDR2 ANQGSEA. This CDR3 has 13 residues. V was pared by 6 bases and J by 1 base, with 5 bases of the junction left unmatched. The CDR3 sequence is CSVRGLASYEQYF. CDR3 bases: TGCAGCGTGCGTGGACTAGCTTCCTACGAGCAGTACTTC.

The rearrangement uses TRBV9 and TRBJ2-3; either TRBD1 or TRBD2 may supply D (6 bases each). Per germline, CDR1 SGDLS and CDR2 YYNGEE. The CDR3 is 13 amino acids. Trimming removed 3 bases at V and 6 bases at J, with 11 bases between. In DNA form, the CDR3 reads TGTGCCAGCAGCGGGAGGGGGGCCGATACGCAGTATTTT. It yields the protein CASSGRGADTQYF.

The gene calls are TRBV10-3 and TRBJ1-6, with D hard to call. Germline CDR1 ENHRY, CDR2 SYGVKD. This CDR3 has 15 amino acids. V gave up 0 bases and J gave up 7 bases, with 10 bases separating them. This chain's CDR3 is CAISESGVANSPLHF. In nucleotides, the CDR3 is TGTGCCATCAGTGAGTCCGGGGTGGCGAATTCACCCCTCCACTTT.

This clone showed up just a few times. Other DNA sequences in the same sample also yield this CDR3. The V call is TRBV14, the J call TRBJ2-7, with D uncertain. This CDR3 spans 11 amino acids. Trimming took off 2 bases at V and 4 bases at J, with 3 bases between the two ends. CDR1 is SGHDN, CDR2 FVKESK, per germline. The CDR3 coding sequence is TGTGCCAGCAGCCAAACGTACGAGCAGTACTTC. This codes for CASSQTYEQYF.

This clone was observed a handful of times. V usage is TRBV5-4 and J usage is TRBJ2-6; 12 nucleotides match TRBD1. CDR3 length equals 17 residues. CDR1 and CDR2 (germline): SGHNT, YYREEE (reference sequence). Trimming took 5 bases from V and 2 from J; bases not matched to a gene: 5. The CDR3 sequence: CASRGGTGGTGANVLTF. The CDR3 DNA reads TGTGCCAGCAGAGGCGGGACAGGGGGCACTGGGGCCAACGTCCTGACTTTC.

This clone appeared a few times. The chain links TRBV6-5 to TRBJ2-3, with 9 bases that match TRBD1. Losses at the gene ends were 6 bases for V and 5 bases for J; bases not matched to a gene: 6. This CDR3 region has 14 residues. The V gene's germline CDR1 is MNHEY and CDR2 SVGAGI. The CDR3 loop reads CASRPTGGIDTQYF. The CDR3 DNA sequence: TGTGCCAGCAGACCGACAGGGGGAATAGATACGCAGTATTTT.

The chain is built from TRBV6-5 and TRBJ1-6; D may be TRBD1 (5 bases). The V and J ends lost 4 bases and 8 bases respectively, with 12 bases between them. The CDR3 consists of 14 residues. CDR1 and CDR2 (germline): MNHEY, SVGAGI. CDR3 loop: CASSSPREDSPLHF. CDR3 coding DNA: TGTGCCAGCAGTTCCCCCAGGGAGGATTCACCCCTCCACTTT.

This clone was seen more than once but under ten times. The rearrangement joins TRBV10-3 to TRBJ1-2; the D is unclear. This CDR3 is built from 12 residues. Between the trimmed V and J ends, which lost 0 bases and 4 bases, there was a span of 3 bases. From germline, CDR1 is ENHRY and CDR2 SYGVKD. Written as DNA, the CDR3 is TGTGCCATCAGTGAGTCGGTCTATGGCTACACCTTC. Protein sequence: CAISESVYGYTF.

This clone was seen more than once but under ten times. The DNA for the CDR3 is TGTGCCAGCAGCTTACGAGGACTAGCGGGGGGTACAGAGACCCAGTACTTC. Translating it yields CASSLRGLAGGTETQYF. The V call is TRBV7-2, the J call TRBJ2-5; TRBD2 matches 14 bases. This CDR3 contains 17 residues. V lost 2 bases and J lost 4; bases outside the gene matches: 6. Germline V gene data show CDR1 as SGHTA and CDR2 as FQGNSA. The whole variable domain, filled in from reference TRBV7-2 and TRBJ2-5, reads GAGVSQSPSNKVTEKGKDVELRCDPISGHTALYWYRQSLGQGLEFLIYFQGNSAPDKSGLPSDRFSAERTGGSVSTLTIQRTQQEDSAVYLCASSLRGLAGGTETQYFGPGTRLLVL.

The chain links TRBV9 to TRBJ2-7; TRBD1 matches 7 bases. Germline assignment: CDR1 SGDLS and CDR2 YYNGEE. Losses at the gene ends were 4 bases for V and 6 bases for J; bases not matched to a gene: 7. This CDR3 is 13 amino acids long. The CDR3 loop is CASSPGTASEQYF. CDR3 DNA: TGTGCCAGCAGCCCCGGGACAGCGAGCGAGCAGTACTTC.

The chain has TRBV5-1 and TRBJ1-1; D might be TRBD1 (6 bases). The V end lost 2 bases, the J end lost 3 bases, and 11 bases lay between the germline ends. This CDR3 is 14 amino acids long. Germline lookup yields CDR1 SGHRS and CDR2 YFSETQ. The CDR3 DNA reads TGCGCCAGCAGCTTTCAGGGGTCGGACACTGAAGCTTTCTTT. Translated, it gives CASSFQGSDTEAFF.

This clone was counted between two and nine times. The chain recombines TRBV4-3 with TRBJ1-2, with unresolved D. This CDR3 contains 13 residues. V gave up 0 bases and J gave up 10 bases, with 12 bases separating them. Germline lookup yields CDR1 LGHNA and CDR2 YSLEER. CDR3 in DNA: TGCGCCAGCAGCCAAGATCTCTGGGAATCCTACACCTTC. It translates to CASSQDLWESYTF.

This clone occurred a few times. V gene TRBV9 combines with J gene TRBJ2-5, with 7 bases matching TRBD1. The V gene's germline CDR1 is SGDLS and CDR2 YYNGEE. The CDR3 totals 15 residues. V shed 0 bases, J shed 5 bases, and the junction held 7 bases outside the gene matches. In nucleotides, the CDR3 is TGTGCCAGCAGCGTAGTAGGTCAGGGGGAGGAGACCCAGTACTTC. Translating it yields CASSVVGQGEETQYF.

V gene TRBV9 combines with J gene TRBJ2-2, with 7 positions matching TRBD1. This CDR3 spans 15 amino acids. Germline V gene sequence: CDR1 SGDLS, CDR2 YYNGEE. The J segment lost 3 bases and the V segment lost 1 base, leaving 3 bases of the junction unmatched. The CDR3 region is CASSVRQGHTGELFF. The CDR3 DNA sequence: TGTGCCAGCAGCGTACGACAGGGTCACACCGGGGAGCTGTTTTTT.

This rearrangement joins TRBV10-3 to TRBJ1-4; the match to TRBD1 covers 10 bases. The CDR3 extends over 15 amino acids. Germline V CDR1 and CDR2: ENHRY, SYGVKD. V dropped 6 bases and J dropped 8; count of bases not matched to a gene: 9. In nucleotides, the CDR3 is TGTGCCATCAGAAGCACGACAGGGGGCGGAGAAAAACTGTTTTTT. Amino acids: CAIRSTTGGGEKLFF.

This clone was seen only once. The chain is built from TRBV9 and TRBJ1-2; D possibly corresponds to TRBD1 (5 bases). Germline CDR1 is SGDLS and CDR2 is YYNGEE. Trimming shortened V by 4 bases and J by 2 bases, and 12 bases separated the two germline ends. The CDR3 consists of 14 residues. Written as DNA, the CDR3 is TGTGCCAGCAGCAGCGGACACCAAAACTATGGCTACACCTTC. Amino acids: CASSSGHQNYGYTF.